The text below deals with one T cell receptor (beta chain). The antigen is undetermined. This entry belongs to a study of OX40 agonist ivuxolimab in advanced cancers. Study at large: The treatment was a fully human IgG2 OX40 agonist, ivuxolimab.

The data were produced by immunoSEQ multiplex PCR, yet TCRdb's version contains in-frame clones alone and is incomplete. The sample includes more than 55,000 clones, 89% of them seen just once. Broader study findings: The study found that CD8+ T cells averaged more expanded clones than CD4+. Blood T cells, both CD4+ and CD8+, expanded clonally by week 6 at 0.1 to 3.0 mg/kg.

The CDR3 has 18 amino acids. With autoimmune disease history or systemic immunosuppression, patients were excluded. The chain couples TRBV12-2 to TRBJ2-3; the table's D call, TRBD2, was not checked against the DNA. TRBV12-2 is assigned pseudogene status. The sample was CD4+ or CD8+ T cells sorted from blood, taken in a trial of the OX40 agonist ivuxolimab. The clonotype was recovered from an adult with an advanced solid tumor such as melanoma, head and neck, liver or kidney cancer. CDR3 region: CASRFTARLVAAGDTQYF. The CDR3 nucleotides read TGTGCAAGTCGCTTTACCGCTCGACTAGTTGCGGCGGGAGATACGCAGTATTTT.